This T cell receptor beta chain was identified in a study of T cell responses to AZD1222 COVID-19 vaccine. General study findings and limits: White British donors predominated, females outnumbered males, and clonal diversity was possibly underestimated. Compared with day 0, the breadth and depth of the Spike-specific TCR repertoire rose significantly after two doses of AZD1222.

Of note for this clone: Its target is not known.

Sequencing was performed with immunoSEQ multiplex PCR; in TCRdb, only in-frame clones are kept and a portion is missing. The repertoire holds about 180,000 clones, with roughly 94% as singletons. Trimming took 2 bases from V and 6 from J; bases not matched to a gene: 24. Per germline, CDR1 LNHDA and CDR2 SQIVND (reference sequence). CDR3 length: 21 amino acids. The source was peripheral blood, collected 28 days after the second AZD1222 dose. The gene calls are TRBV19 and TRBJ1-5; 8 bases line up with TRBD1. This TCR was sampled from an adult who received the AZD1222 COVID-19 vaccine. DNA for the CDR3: TGTGCCAGTAGTATATTGGAGGGTTGGGATCCCGGGACAGGATGGTTTCAGCCCCAGCATTTT. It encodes CASSILEGWDPGTGWFQPQHF.